This T cell receptor beta chain was sequenced for a study of blood T cell repertoires in COVID-19. TCRdb's copy holds only in-frame clones and misses some; the assay was immunoSEQ multiplex PCR. This table holds tens of thousands of clones, roughly four fifths found once. The TCR originated in a man over 45 with active or convalescent COVID-19. Material: peripheral blood.

The CDR3 loop reads CASSLFASAIGGGDTQYF. CDR3 DNA: TGTGCCAGCAGTTTATTTGCCTCGGCGATAGGGGGCGGGGATACGCAGTATTTT. The chain combines TRBV27 with TRBJ2-3; 7 bases map to TRBD1. This CDR3 has 18 amino acids. V shed 1 base and J 6 bases; nucleotides not matched to a gene: 16. From germline, CDR1 is MNHEY and CDR2 SMNVEV (reference sequence).